This T cell receptor (beta chain) comes out of a study of cytomegalovirus exposure and HLA in healthy donors. Profiling relied on immunoSEQ multiplex PCR, and the TCRdb table lists in-frame clones only, not all of them. This sample has 110,000 to 150,000 clones, with approximately 90% found just once. The V and J ends lost 5 bases and 4 bases respectively, with 11 bases between them. The CDR3 is made up of 13 amino acids. Germline CDR1 SGHTA, CDR2 FQGNSA. V is TRBV7-2 and J is TRBJ1-2; D possibly corresponds to TRBD1 (5 bases). This sequence originates from a man younger than 35 in good health and CMV-seronegative. Sequenced sample: PBMCs. The CDR3 spells CASSEDRSYGYTF. The CDR3 coding sequence is TGTGCCAGCAGCGAAGACAGATCCTATGGCTACACCTTC.